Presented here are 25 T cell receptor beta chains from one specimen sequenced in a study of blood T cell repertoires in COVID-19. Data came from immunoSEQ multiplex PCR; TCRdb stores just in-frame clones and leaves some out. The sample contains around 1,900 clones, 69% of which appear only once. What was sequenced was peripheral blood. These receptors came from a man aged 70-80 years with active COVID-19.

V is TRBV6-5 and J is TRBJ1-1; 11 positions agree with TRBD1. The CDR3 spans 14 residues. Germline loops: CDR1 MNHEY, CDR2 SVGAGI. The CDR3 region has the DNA TGTGCTACGCTAATTGGACAGGGGGCGGCTGAAGCTTTCTTT. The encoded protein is CATLIGQGAAEAFF.

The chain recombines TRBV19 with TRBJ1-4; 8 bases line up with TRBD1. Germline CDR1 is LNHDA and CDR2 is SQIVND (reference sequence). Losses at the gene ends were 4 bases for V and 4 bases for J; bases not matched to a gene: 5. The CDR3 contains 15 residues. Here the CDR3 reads CASSTDRGVNEKLFF. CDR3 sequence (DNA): TGTGCCAGTAGTACCGACAGGGGTGTTAATGAAAAACTGTTTTTT.

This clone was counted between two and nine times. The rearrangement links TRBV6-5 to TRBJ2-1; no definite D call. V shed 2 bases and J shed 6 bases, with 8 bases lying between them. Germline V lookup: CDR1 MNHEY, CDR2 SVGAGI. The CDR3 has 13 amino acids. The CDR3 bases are TGTGCCAGCAGTTACGGAGTGACCAATGAGCAGTTCTTC. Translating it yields CASSYGVTNEQFF.

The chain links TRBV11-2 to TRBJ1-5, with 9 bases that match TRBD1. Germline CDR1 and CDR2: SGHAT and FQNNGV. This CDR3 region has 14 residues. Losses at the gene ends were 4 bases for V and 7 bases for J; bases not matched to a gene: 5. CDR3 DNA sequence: TGTGCCAGCAGCTCACAGGGGGCAGGGCAGCCCCAGCATTTT. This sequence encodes CASSSQGAGQPQHF.

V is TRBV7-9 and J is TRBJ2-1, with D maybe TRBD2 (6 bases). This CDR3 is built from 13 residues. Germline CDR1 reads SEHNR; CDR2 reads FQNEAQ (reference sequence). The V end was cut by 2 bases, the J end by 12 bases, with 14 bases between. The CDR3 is CASSLPEGRRQFF. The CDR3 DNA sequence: TGTGCCAGCAGCTTACCGGAGGGCCGGCGGCAGTTCTTC. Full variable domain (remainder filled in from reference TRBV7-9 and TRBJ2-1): DTGVSQNPRHKITKRGQNVTFRCDPISEHNRLYWYRQTLGQGPEFLTYFQNEAQLEKSRLLSDRFSAERPKGSFSTLEIQRTEQGDSAMYLCASSLPEGRRQFFGPGTRLTVL.

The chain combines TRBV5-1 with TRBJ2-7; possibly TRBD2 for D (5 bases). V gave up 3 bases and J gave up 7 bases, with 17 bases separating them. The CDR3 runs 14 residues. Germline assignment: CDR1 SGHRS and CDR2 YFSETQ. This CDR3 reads CASSSSVASGEQYF. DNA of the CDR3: TGCGCCAGCAGCTCATCCGTCGCCTCGGGGGAGCAGTACTTC.

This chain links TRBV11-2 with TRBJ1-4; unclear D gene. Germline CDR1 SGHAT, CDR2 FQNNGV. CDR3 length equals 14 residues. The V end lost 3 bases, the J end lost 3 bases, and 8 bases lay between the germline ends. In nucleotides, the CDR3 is TGTGCCAGCAGCTTCAGCGGGCCTAATGAAAAACTGTTTTTT. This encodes CASSFSGPNEKLFF.

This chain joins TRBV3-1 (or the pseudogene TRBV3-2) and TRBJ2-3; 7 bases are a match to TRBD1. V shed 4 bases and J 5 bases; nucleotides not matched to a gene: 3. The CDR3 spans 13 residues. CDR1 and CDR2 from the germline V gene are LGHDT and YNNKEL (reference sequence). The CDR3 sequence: CASSLNRGDTQYF. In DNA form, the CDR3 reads TGTGCCAGCAGCCTGAACAGGGGAGATACGCAGTATTTT.

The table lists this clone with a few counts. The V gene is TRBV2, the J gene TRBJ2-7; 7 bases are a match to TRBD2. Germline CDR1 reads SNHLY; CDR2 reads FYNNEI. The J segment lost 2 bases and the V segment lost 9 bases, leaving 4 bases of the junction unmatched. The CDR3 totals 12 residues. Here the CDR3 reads CASSGYTYEQYF. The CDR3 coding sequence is TGTGCCAGTAGCGGGTACACCTACGAGCAGTACTTC.

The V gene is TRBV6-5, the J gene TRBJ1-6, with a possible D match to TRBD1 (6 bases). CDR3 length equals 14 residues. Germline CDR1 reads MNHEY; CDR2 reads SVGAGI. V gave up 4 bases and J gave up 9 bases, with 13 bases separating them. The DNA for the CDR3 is TGTGCCAGCAGTTTGGGGGGGGCGACTTCACCCCTCCACTTT. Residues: CASSLGGATSPLHF.

CDR3 sequence (DNA): TGTGCCAGCAGCTTGTACGGTAGTTCGGAGACCCAGTACTTC. It yields the protein CASSLYGSSETQYF. The rearrangement joins TRBV5-6 to TRBJ2-5; D uncertain. The length of the CDR3 is 14 residues. CDR1 SGHDT and CDR2 YYEEEE come from the germline V gene. The V end lost 1 base, the J end lost 5 bases, and 12 bases lay between the germline ends.

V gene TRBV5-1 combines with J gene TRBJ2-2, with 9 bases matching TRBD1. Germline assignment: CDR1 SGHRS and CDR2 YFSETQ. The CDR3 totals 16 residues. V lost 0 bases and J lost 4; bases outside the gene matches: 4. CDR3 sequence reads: CASSLGGQGGTGELFF. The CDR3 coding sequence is TGCGCCAGCAGCTTGGGGGGACAGGGAGGCACCGGGGAGCTGTTTTTT.

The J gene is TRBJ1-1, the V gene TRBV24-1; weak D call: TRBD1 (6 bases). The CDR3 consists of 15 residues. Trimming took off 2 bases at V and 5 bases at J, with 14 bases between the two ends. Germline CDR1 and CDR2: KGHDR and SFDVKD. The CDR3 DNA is TGTGCCACCAGTGATTCCGGCAGGGGAGGGACTGAAGCTTTCTTT. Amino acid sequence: CATSDSGRGGTEAFF.

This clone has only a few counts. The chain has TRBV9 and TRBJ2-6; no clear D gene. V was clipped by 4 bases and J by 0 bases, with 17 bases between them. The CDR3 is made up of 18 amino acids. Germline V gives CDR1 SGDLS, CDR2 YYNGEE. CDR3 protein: CASSYAIEINSGANVLTF. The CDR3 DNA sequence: TGTGCCAGCAGCTACGCGATTGAGATCAACTCTGGGGCCAACGTCCTGACTTTC.

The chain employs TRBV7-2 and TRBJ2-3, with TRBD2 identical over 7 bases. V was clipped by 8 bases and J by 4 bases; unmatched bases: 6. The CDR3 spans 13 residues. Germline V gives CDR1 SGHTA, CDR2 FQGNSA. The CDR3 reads CASRRGVADTQYF. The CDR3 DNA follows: TGTGCCAGCCGCCGGGGGGTAGCAGATACGCAGTATTTT.

CDR3 nucleotides: TGTGCCAGCAGTTATTCCGACACAACTGGAAACACCATATATTTT. It codes for CASSYSDTTGNTIYF. This chain links TRBV6-5 with TRBJ1-3; D not certain. Germline loops: CDR1 MNHEY, CDR2 SVGAGI. V was cut by 3 bases and J by 2 bases, with 11 bases left in between. The CDR3 contains 15 residues.

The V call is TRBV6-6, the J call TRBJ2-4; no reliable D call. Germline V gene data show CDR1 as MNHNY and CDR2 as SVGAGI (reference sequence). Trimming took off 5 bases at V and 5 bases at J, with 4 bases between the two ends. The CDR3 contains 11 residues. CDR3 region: CASSPENIQYF. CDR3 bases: TGTGCCAGCAGTCCCGAAAACATTCAGTACTTC.

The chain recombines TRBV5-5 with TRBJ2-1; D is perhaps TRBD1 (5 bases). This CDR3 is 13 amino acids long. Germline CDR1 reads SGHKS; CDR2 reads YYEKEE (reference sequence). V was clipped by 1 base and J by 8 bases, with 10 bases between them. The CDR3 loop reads CASSLLGAYEQFF. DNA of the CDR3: TGTGCCAGCAGCTTGTTAGGGGCCTATGAGCAGTTCTTC.

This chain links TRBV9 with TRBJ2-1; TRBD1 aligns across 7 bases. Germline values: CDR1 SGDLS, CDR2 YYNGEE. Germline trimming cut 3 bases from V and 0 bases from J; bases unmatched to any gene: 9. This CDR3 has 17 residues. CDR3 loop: CASSDGTGASSYNEQFF. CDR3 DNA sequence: TGTGCCAGCAGCGACGGAACAGGGGCCAGCTCCTACAATGAGCAGTTCTTC.

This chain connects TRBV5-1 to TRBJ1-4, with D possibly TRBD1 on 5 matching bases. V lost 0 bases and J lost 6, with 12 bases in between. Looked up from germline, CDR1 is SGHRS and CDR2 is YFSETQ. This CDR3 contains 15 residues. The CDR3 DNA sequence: TGCGCCAGCAGCTTGGCCGTGTCAGGGTATGAAAAACTGTTTTTT. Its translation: CASSLAVSGYEKLFF. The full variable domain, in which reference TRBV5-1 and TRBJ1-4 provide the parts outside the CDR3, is KAGVTQTPRYLIKTRGQQVTLSCSPISGHRSVSWYQQTPGQGLQFLFEYFSETQRNKGNFPGRFSGRQFSNSRSEMNVSTLELGDSALYLCASSLAVSGYEKLFFGSGTQLSVL.

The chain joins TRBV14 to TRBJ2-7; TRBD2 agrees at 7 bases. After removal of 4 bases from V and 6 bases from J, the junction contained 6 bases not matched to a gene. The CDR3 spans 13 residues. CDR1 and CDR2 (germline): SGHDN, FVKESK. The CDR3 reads CASSPWGGPEQYF. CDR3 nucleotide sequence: TGTGCCAGCAGCCCGTGGGGGGGTCCCGAGCAGTACTTC.

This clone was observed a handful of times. CDR3 protein: CASSHPGKDEKLFF. CDR3 in DNA: TGTGCCAGCAGCCATCCAGGGAAGGATGAAAAACTGTTTTTT. V is TRBV7-9 and J is TRBJ1-4; tentatively, D is TRBD1 (5 bases). Deletions cut 5 bases from V and 6 bases from J, with 13 bases between. The CDR3 has 14 residues. In germline, CDR1 is SEHNR, CDR2 FQNEAQ (reference sequence).

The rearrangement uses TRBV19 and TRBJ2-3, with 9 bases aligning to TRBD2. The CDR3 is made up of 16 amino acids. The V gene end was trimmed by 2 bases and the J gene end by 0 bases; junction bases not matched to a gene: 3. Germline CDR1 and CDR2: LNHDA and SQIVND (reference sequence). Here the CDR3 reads CASSIPTSGSTDTQYF. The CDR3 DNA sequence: TGTGCCAGTAGTATACCAACTAGCGGGAGCACAGATACGCAGTATTTT.

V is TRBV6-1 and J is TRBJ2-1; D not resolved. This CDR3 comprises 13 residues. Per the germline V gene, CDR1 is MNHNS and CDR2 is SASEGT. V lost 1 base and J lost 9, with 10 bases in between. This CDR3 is CASSEVKFSEQFF. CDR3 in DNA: TGTGCCAGCAGTGAAGTTAAGTTCAGTGAGCAGTTCTTC.

CDR3 in DNA: TGTGCCAGTAGTAAGGCGGCTTCTGGAAACACCATATATTTT. Its translation is CASSKAASGNTIYF. This chain connects TRBV19 to TRBJ1-3; D not certain. The CDR3 has 14 amino acids. Between the trimmed V and J ends, which lost 4 bases and 1 base, there was a span of 8 bases. Germline CDR1 is LNHDA and CDR2 is SQIVND (reference sequence).